Below, 29 T cell receptor beta chains from the same sample are listed, as sequenced in a study of blood T cell repertoires in COVID-19. Using immunoSEQ multiplex PCR, the repertoire was profiled, and TCRdb retains in-frame clones only, with some absent. This table holds 15,000 to 20,000 clones, 82% found once. The sequencing sample was made of peripheral blood. These receptors were collected from a man at least 80 years old with active COVID-19.

This clone is termed medium-sized. V gene TRBV9 combines with J gene TRBJ2-1; TRBD2 agrees at 9 bases. This CDR3 is built from 16 residues. The germline V gene encodes CDR1 SGDLS and CDR2 YYNGEE. The ends lost 0 bases at V and 5 bases at J; junction bases unmatched: 6. CDR3 DNA: TGTGCCAGCAGCGTAGGGGGCGGGAGGGCCAACAATGAGCAGTTCTTC. As protein: CASSVGGGRANNEQFF.

In this sample, this clone turned up once. The V and J genes are TRBV11-2 and TRBJ2-5; TRBD1 matches 9 bases. The V and J ends lost 6 bases and 3 bases, in that order; junction bases with no gene match: 5. The CDR3 length is 14 residues. The germline V gene encodes CDR1 SGHAT and CDR2 FQNNGV. Here the CDR3 reads CASRLGQGKETQYF. DNA of the CDR3: TGTGCCAGCAGGCTGGGACAGGGTAAAGAGACCCAGTACTTC.

As to this clone: One end of the junction varies from germline; a read error may be responsible. J is TRBJ2-3 and V is TRBV29-1; 11 bases agree with TRBD2. The CDR3 is 16 residues long. Germline CDR1 reads SQVTM; CDR2 reads ANQGSEA. The DNA of the CDR3 is TGCAGCGTGGAAGGCGGACTAGCGGGTAGCACAGATACGCAGTATTTT. Its translation: CSVEGGLAGSTDTQYF.

The chain recombines TRBV12-3 or TRBV12-4 with TRBJ2-5, with D possibly TRBD1 on 5 matching bases. The CDR3 totals 12 residues. V was cut by 8 bases and J by 3 bases, with 10 bases left in between. For the CDR3, the DNA is TGTGCCAGCGCCTACAGGAAAGAGACCCAGTACTTC. The encoded protein is CASAYRKETQYF.

The chain joins TRBV29-1 to TRBJ1-1, with D possibly matching TRBD1 (6 bases). V gave up 6 bases and J gave up 2 bases, with 19 bases separating them. This CDR3 has 15 residues. In germline, CDR1 is SQVTM, CDR2 ANQGSEA. The CDR3 region has the DNA TGCAGCGTAAAGGACAGACCCGGATTTAACACTGAAGCTTTCTTT. Its translation: CSVKDRPGFNTEAFF.

The chain joins TRBV4-3 to TRBJ2-1; 14 nucleotides line up with TRBD2. CDR3 length equals 15 residues. V lost 1 base and J lost 8; bases outside the gene matches: 1. CDR1 and CDR2 (germline): LGHNA, YSLEER. CDR3 protein: CASSQGGLAGDEQFF. As DNA, the CDR3 is TGCGCCAGCAGCCAAGGGGGACTAGCGGGAGATGAGCAGTTCTTC.

The chain has TRBV5-1 and TRBJ2-7; D not resolved. CDR1 and CDR2 from the germline V gene are SGHRS and YFSETQ. The CDR3 is made up of 13 amino acids. V was shortened by 1 base and J by 2 bases, with 7 bases between the two germline ends. The CDR3 loop is CASSLPDTYEQYF. The CDR3 DNA reads as TGCGCCAGCAGCTTGCCAGATACCTACGAGCAGTACTTC.

The rearrangement uses TRBV2 and TRBJ2-1; D call uncertain. The length of the CDR3 is 16 residues. Germline-derived CDR1 and CDR2 are SNHLY and FYNNEI. V was shortened by 0 bases and J by 0 bases, with 9 bases between the two germline ends. CDR3 protein: CASSEAGVSSYNEQFF. CDR3 bases: TGTGCCAGCAGTGAAGCTGGAGTGAGCTCCTACAATGAGCAGTTCTTC.

J is TRBJ2-2 and V is TRBV3-1 (or the pseudogene TRBV3-2), with unresolved D. V shed 1 base and J shed 3 bases, with 9 bases lying between them. CDR1 and CDR2 from the germline V gene are LGHDT and YNNKEL (reference sequence). The CDR3 runs 15 residues. CDR3 sequence reads: CASSQGAHYTGELFF. The CDR3 nucleotides read TGTGCCAGCAGCCAAGGGGCGCACTACACCGGGGAGCTGTTTTTT.

This chain uses TRBV28 with TRBJ2-1, with D perhaps matching TRBD2 (5 bases). The germline V gene has CDR1 MDHEN and CDR2 SYDVKM. V dropped 6 bases and J dropped 5 bases, with 14 bases sitting between them. This CDR3 is built from 14 residues. CDR3 sequence reads: CASSPQLEHNEQFF. CDR3 DNA: TGTGCCAGCAGCCCCCAACTAGAGCACAATGAGCAGTTCTTC.

The rearrangement uses TRBV3-1 (or the pseudogene TRBV3-2) and TRBJ2-3, with D perhaps TRBD1 (6 bases). The CDR3 runs to 15 residues. Germline values: CDR1 LGHDT, CDR2 YNNKEL (reference sequence). V was trimmed by 0 bases and J by 0 bases, leaving 7 bases between them. The CDR3 region is CASSQEGQSTDTQYF. The CDR3 nucleotides read TGTGCCAGCAGCCAAGAGGGACAAAGCACAGATACGCAGTATTTT.

V and J are TRBV3-1 (or the pseudogene TRBV3-2) and TRBJ2-5, with D hard to call. The CDR3 extends over 15 amino acids. Trimming removed 3 bases at V and 2 bases at J, with 13 bases between. Germline-derived CDR1 and CDR2 are LGHDT and YNNKEL (reference sequence). For the CDR3, the DNA is TGTGCCAGCAGCCAGCCACAGATTGTGCAAGAGACCCAGTACTTC. This gives the protein CASSQPQIVQETQYF.

This chain joins TRBV6-5 and TRBJ1-2, with 9 positions matching TRBD1. Per germline, CDR1 MNHEY and CDR2 SVGAGI. This CDR3 comprises 15 residues. V was pared by 10 bases and J by 5 bases, with 14 bases of the junction left unmatched. CDR3 in amino acids: CATVTSGTGLYGYTF. The CDR3 DNA is TGTGCCACCGTGACTTCCGGGACAGGGCTATATGGCTACACCTTC.

V usage is TRBV19 and J usage is TRBJ2-2; 11 bases agree with TRBD2. Trimming at V came to 4 bases and at J to 3 bases, leaving 1 base not matched to a gene. This CDR3 spans 15 amino acids. Per the germline V gene, CDR1 is LNHDA and CDR2 is SQIVND (reference sequence). The CDR3 nucleotides read TGTGCCAGTAGTAGGGGACTAGCGGACACCGGGGAGCTGTTTTTT. Translated: CASSRGLADTGELFF.

The gene calls are TRBV10-3 and TRBJ2-1; a weak D match, TRBD2 (5 bases). V was trimmed by 0 bases and J by 7 bases, leaving 10 bases between them. This CDR3 is 14 amino acids long. CDR1 is ENHRY, CDR2 SYGVKD, per germline. As DNA, the CDR3 is TGTGCCATCAGTGAGTCTAGGCTAGCAAATGAGCAGTTCTTC. This codes for CAISESRLANEQFF.

This chain joins TRBV11-2 and TRBJ2-7; the D gene is possibly TRBD1 (5 bases). This CDR3 region has 14 residues. Per germline, CDR1 SGHAT and CDR2 FQNNGV. V was clipped by 0 bases and J by 8 bases, with 14 bases between them. The CDR3 loop reads CASSLDPVRAKQYF. For the CDR3, the DNA is TGTGCCAGCAGCTTAGATCCGGTCAGGGCCAAGCAGTACTTC.

The rearrangement joins TRBV3-1 (or the pseudogene TRBV3-2) to TRBJ2-1, with 12 bases lining up with TRBD2. Germline assignment: CDR1 LGHDT and CDR2 YNNKEL (reference sequence). This CDR3 is built from 20 residues. V was pared by 1 base and J by 0 bases, with 10 bases of the junction left unmatched. Here the CDR3 DNA reads TGTGCCAGCAGCCAAGGTGCTAGCGGGAGGGTTATCAGCTCCTACAATGAGCAGTTCTTC. This sequence encodes CASSQGASGRVISSYNEQFF.

This chain links TRBV5-4 with TRBJ2-3, with D unresolved. There are 16 residues in the CDR3. CDR1 is SGHNT, CDR2 YYREEE, per germline (reference sequence). The V end lost 0 bases, the J end lost 2 bases, and 13 bases lay between the germline ends. CDR3 loop: CASSLGLEIFTDTQYF. The DNA for the CDR3 is TGTGCCAGCAGCTTGGGACTGGAGATCTTCACAGATACGCAGTATTTT.

The V gene is TRBV7-9, the J gene TRBJ1-3; D ambiguous. V was clipped by 4 bases and J by 8 bases, with 12 bases between them. The CDR3 is 13 residues long. In germline, CDR1 is SEHNR, CDR2 FQNEAQ (reference sequence). CDR3 sequence (DNA): TGTGCCAGCAGCTATTGGTTAAGCGACACCATATATTTT. Amino acids: CASSYWLSDTIYF.

In DNA, the CDR3 is TGCGCCAGCACCAACGGCGGGGAGCTGTTTTTT. This codes for CASTNGGELFF. The rearrangement links TRBV10-1 to TRBJ2-2, with D uncertain. The germline gives CDR1 WNHNN, CDR2 SYGVQD (reference sequence). V was pared by 7 bases and J by 7 bases, with 7 bases between. The CDR3 loop spans 11 amino acids.

The chain employs TRBV5-1 and TRBJ2-3, with D possibly matching TRBD2 (6 bases). The CDR3 has 16 residues. CDR1 and CDR2 (germline): SGHRS, YFSETQ. The ends were cut back, 0 bases at V and 6 bases at J, with 17 bases in the middle. The chain's CDR3 is CASSLAPGAGSDTQYF. CDR3 nucleotide sequence: TGCGCCAGCAGCTTGGCGCCGGGAGCAGGTTCGGATACGCAGTATTTT.

The chain couples TRBV11-1 to TRBJ2-1, with TRBD2 matching over 11 bases. The CDR3 spans 14 residues. With 5 bases clipped from V and 6 bases from J, the junction kept 3 bases outside the gene matches. Germline loops: CDR1 SGHAT, CDR2 FQDESV (reference sequence). The CDR3 coding sequence is TGTGCCAGCAGCCTACTAGCGGGAGCCAATGAGCAGTTCTTC. Amino acid sequence: CASSLLAGANEQFF.

This clone was picked up a small number of times. This sequence joins TRBV3-1 (or the pseudogene TRBV3-2) and TRBJ1-2, with D uncertain. V gave up 0 bases and J gave up 2 bases, with 13 bases separating them. The germline V gene has CDR1 LGHDT and CDR2 YNNKEL (reference sequence). The CDR3 consists of 16 residues. The CDR3 loop is CASSQDFGGHNYGYTF. The CDR3 bases are TGTGCCAGCAGCCAAGACTTTGGAGGGCACAACTATGGCTACACCTTC.

Only one count was recorded for this clone. CDR3 residues: CASSQDRVSNQPQHF. CDR3 bases: TGCGCCAGCAGTCAGGACAGGGTTAGCAATCAGCCCCAGCATTTT. The rearrangement joins TRBV10-2 to TRBJ1-5; the match to TRBD1 covers 8 bases. This CDR3 has 15 amino acids. J was trimmed by 0 bases and V by 5 bases; bases with no gene match: 3. Germline values: CDR1 WSHSY, CDR2 SAAADI.

V usage is TRBV4-3 and J usage is TRBJ1-2; D not certain. Trimming removed 0 bases from V and 1 base from J, with 18 bases in between. The CDR3 totals 18 residues. CDR1 is LGHNA, CDR2 YSLEER, per germline. The CDR3 DNA reads as TGCGCCAGCAGCCAAGACGTAATCCCCAGAACACATAACTATGGCTACACCTTC. Protein product: CASSQDVIPRTHNYGYTF.

The chain links TRBV27 to TRBJ2-7; the match to TRBD2 covers 8 bases. After removal of 10 bases from V and 3 bases from J, the junction contained 8 bases not matched to a gene. The length of the CDR3 is 13 residues. The germline gives CDR1 MNHEY, CDR2 SMNVEV (reference sequence). DNA for the CDR3: TGTGCCACCTCCCGGGAGGGGTACTACGAGCAGTACTTC. Its protein is CATSREGYYEQYF.

This chain uses TRBV7-9 with TRBJ2-2; TRBD2 matches at 8 bases. The ends lost 5 bases at V and 9 bases at J; junction bases unmatched: 17. The V gene's germline CDR1 is SEHNR and CDR2 FQNEAQ (reference sequence). The CDR3 runs to 17 residues. The chain's CDR3 is CASSDGTRIVVRRELFF. In nucleotides, the CDR3 is TGTGCCAGCAGCGACGGGACTAGAATAGTCGTTCGAAGGGAGCTGTTTTTT.

On this clone itself: The identical CDR3 is also encoded by other nucleotide sequences in the sample. V gene TRBV10-1 combines with J gene TRBJ1-5; D call uncertain. The CDR3 runs 12 residues. V was trimmed by 3 bases and J by 7 bases, leaving 7 bases between them. Germline V lookup: CDR1 WNHNN, CDR2 SYGVQD (reference sequence). The CDR3 DNA reads as TGCGCCAGCAGTGAATCAGGACAGCCCCAGCATTTT. Translating gives CASSESGQPQHF.

The chain uses TRBV27 and TRBJ2-7, with D perhaps matching TRBD2 (6 bases). Germline V lookup: CDR1 MNHEY, CDR2 SMNVEV (reference sequence). V lost 7 bases and J 2 bases, leaving 18 bases between the germline ends. This CDR3 has 15 residues. The CDR3 DNA sequence: TGTGCCAGCACCCCCCTCGGGGGAGTAACCTACGAGCAGTACTTC. Its translation is CASTPLGGVTYEQYF.